A single sample is the source of the 27 T cell receptor beta chains below, sequenced in a study of shared clonotypes between healthy human individuals. Produced via immunoSEQ multiplex PCR; TCRdb's table is partial and in-frame only. The sample holds nearly 1,000,000 clones, less than 85% seen once. The sequenced material came from memory CD4+ T cells sorted from blood. Specified subset: CD45RA-negative fraction. The origin of the receptors is a man between 18 and 35 years old in good health.

Only a few counts were recorded for this clone. The chain is built from TRBV5-3 and TRBJ2-5, with 13 positions matching TRBD2. TRBV5-3 is labeled an ORF, and its function is uncertain. J gave up 6 bases and V 1 base, and 9 bases lay outside the gene matches. The CDR3 contains 17 residues. The CDR3 sequence: CARSLPDGTSGKKTQYF. Here the CDR3 DNA reads TGTGCCAGAAGCTTGCCAGATGGGACTAGCGGGAAAAAGACCCAGTACTTC.

The chain employs TRBV7-9 and TRBJ2-3; 12 bases map to TRBD1. V gave up 3 bases and J gave up 3 bases; unmatched junction bases: 7. The CDR3 is 17 amino acids. Germline V gene lookup returns CDR1 SEHNR and CDR2 FQNEAQ (reference sequence). The CDR3: CASSFYGTGGKTDTQYF. CDR3 nucleotide sequence: TGTGCCAGCAGCTTTTACGGGACAGGGGGCAAAACAGATACGCAGTATTTT.

In nucleotides, the CDR3 is TGCGCCAGCAGACTAGCGGGGAACACCGGGGAGCTGTTTTTT. Translated, it gives CASRLAGNTGELFF. The rearrangement links TRBV5-1 to TRBJ2-2; 9 bases align to TRBD2. The CDR3 consists of 14 residues. The germline V gene has CDR1 SGHRS and CDR2 YFSETQ. J gave up 1 base and V 5 bases, and 0 bases lay outside the gene matches.

With respect to this clone: The sample carries other DNA sequences with the same CDR3. The chain is built from TRBV6-5 and TRBJ2-7; 7 positions match TRBD1. J lost 5 bases, V lost 3 bases, and 7 bases had no gene match. CDR3 length: 14 residues. CDR1 and CDR2 from the germline V gene are MNHEY and SVGAGI. The CDR3 here is CASSYSDRAHEQYF. CDR3 nucleotide sequence: TGTGCCAGCAGTTATTCCGACAGGGCCCACGAGCAGTACTTC.

This chain connects TRBV12-5 to TRBJ2-5; TRBD1 is a possible D gene (5 bases). This CDR3 is 12 amino acids long. Trimming shortened V by 7 bases and J by 5 bases, and 11 bases separated the two germline ends. CDR1 is LGHNT and CDR2 is FRNRAP in the germline V gene. The CDR3 DNA reads as TGTGCTAGTGAAGGGGTAGGGGAGACCCAGTACTTC. It codes for CASEGVGETQYF.

This chain joins TRBV6-1 and TRBJ2-7; 9 nucleotides line up with TRBD1. V shed 7 bases, J shed 4 bases, and the junction held 11 bases outside the gene matches. CDR1 is MNHNS, CDR2 SASEGT, per germline. This CDR3 comprises 15 residues. Written as DNA, the CDR3 is TGTGCCAGCATCCCCCGGGGACAGGGAACATACGAGCAGTACTTC. The encoded protein is CASIPRGQGTYEQYF.

V is TRBV1 and J is TRBJ2-2; the D segment call TRBD1 is taken from the table without a DNA check. TRBV1 is listed as a pseudogene. This CDR3 has 18 residues. The chain's CDR3 is CTSSQDPSYGHNTGELFF. For the CDR3, the DNA is TGCACCAGCAGCCAAGACCCATCTTATGGGCATAACACCGGGGAGCTGTTTTTT.

The rearrangement links TRBV30 to TRBJ2-5; 10 bases are shared with TRBD2. The V segment lost 7 bases and the J segment 2 bases; nucleotides outside the gene matches: 7. The germline V gene encodes CDR1 GTSNPN and CDR2 SVGIG (reference sequence). The CDR3 has 14 residues. The CDR3 nucleotides read TGTGCCTTGACTAAGCGGGGGGGTCAAGAGACCCAGTACTTC. Its translation: CALTKRGGQETQYF.

In nucleotides, the CDR3 is TGCAGCAGTGATGTGGGGACGGGATACAATGAGCAGTTCTTC. Protein: CSSDVGTGYNEQFF. The genes are TRBV29-1 and TRBJ2-1; tentatively, D is TRBD1 or TRBD2 (5 bases each). Germline CDR1 is SQVTM and CDR2 is ANQGSEA. CDR3 length: 14 residues. The V and J ends lost 8 bases and 4 bases respectively, with 18 bases between them.

This clone has only a few counts. The V gene is TRBV30, the J gene TRBJ1-1; no clear D. Germline assignment: CDR1 GTSNPN and CDR2 SVGIG (reference sequence). This CDR3 is built from 11 residues. Trimming took off 2 bases at V and 8 bases at J, with 9 bases between the two ends. CDR3 DNA: TGTGCCTGGAGTCTGAAGAGCGAAGCTTTCTTT. It encodes CAWSLKSEAFF.

This clone has a handful of counts. The V call is TRBV2, the J call TRBJ1-5, with TRBD1 identical over 7 bases. The germline V gene encodes CDR1 SNHLY and CDR2 FYNNEI. The CDR3 covers 12 residues. V dropped 3 bases and J dropped 15; count of bases not matched to a gene: 8. The CDR3 DNA reads TGTGCCAGCAGTGAGGACCGGGACAGCGGGCATTTT. Protein sequence: CASSEDRDSGHF.

This clone was seen a handful of times. The V call is TRBV11-2, the J call TRBJ2-7; 7 positions agree with TRBD1. The CDR3 length is 14 residues. Per germline, CDR1 SGHAT and CDR2 FQNNGV. V gave up 7 bases and J gave up 4 bases; unmatched junction bases: 10. CDR3 protein: CASTDLDRRYEQYF. The DNA for the CDR3 is TGTGCCAGCACAGATCTGGACAGGAGGTACGAGCAGTACTTC.

The V gene is TRBV4-3, the J gene TRBJ1-1; 7 positions match TRBD1. Trimming removed 0 bases from V and 7 bases from J; junction bases left unmatched: 8. The CDR3 length is 15 residues. CDR1 and CDR2 from the germline V gene are LGHNA and YSLEER. CDR3 residues: CASSQDPRQGVEAFF. The CDR3 DNA follows: TGCGCCAGCAGCCAAGATCCCCGACAGGGTGTTGAAGCTTTCTTT.

The CDR3 here is CASSQGVQGHTF. For the CDR3, the DNA is TGCGCCAGCAGCCAAGGAGTACAGGGCCACACCTTC. The chain employs TRBV4-3 and TRBJ1-2; D might be TRBD1 (6 bases). CDR3 size: 12 residues. Germline V gene lookup returns CDR1 LGHNA and CDR2 YSLEER. Trimming stripped 1 base from V and 12 bases from J, with 12 bases between.

On this clone: The sample has other DNA sequences that encode this CDR3 too. The chain has TRBV6-6 and TRBJ1-3, with D perhaps matching TRBD1 (5 bases). This CDR3 spans 14 amino acids. CDR1 MNHNY and CDR2 SVGAGI come from the germline V gene (reference sequence). Trimming pared 0 bases from V and 2 bases from J, leaving 5 bases between. In DNA, the CDR3 is TGTGCCAGCAGTTACTCAGGGGCTGGAAACACCATATATTTT. This sequence encodes CASSYSGAGNTIYF.

With regard to this clone: Within the sample, other DNA sequences also encode this same CDR3. The chain links TRBV28 to TRBJ2-7, with D hard to call. The CDR3 consists of 11 residues. Germline assignment: CDR1 MDHEN and CDR2 SYDVKM. V lost 6 bases, J lost 6 bases, and 9 bases lay in between. Written as DNA, the CDR3 is TGTGCCAGCAGCCTGAGGTCCGAGCAGTACTTC. Translating it yields CASSLRSEQYF.

The chain employs TRBV5-1 and TRBJ2-5; TRBD2 matches 14 bases. Germline loops: CDR1 SGHRS, CDR2 YFSETQ. V lost 6 bases to trimming and J lost 5 bases; unmatched junction nucleotides: 12. The CDR3 loop spans 17 amino acids. This CDR3 is CASTRRLAGGREETQYF. In DNA form, the CDR3 reads TGCGCCAGCACCCGACGACTAGCGGGAGGGAGAGAGGAGACCCAGTACTTC.

The genes are TRBV18 and TRBJ2-4, with D unresolved. Germline CDR1 reads KGHSH; CDR2 reads LQKENI. V dropped 6 bases and J dropped 6 bases, with 9 bases sitting between them. This CDR3 contains 12 residues. CDR3 sequence: CASSPDGNIQYF. The CDR3 DNA follows: TGTGCCAGCTCGCCGGACGGAAACATTCAGTACTTC.

The chain links TRBV30 to TRBJ2-4, with 11 bases aligning to TRBD2. Germline loops: CDR1 GTSNPN, CDR2 SVGIG (reference sequence). Unmatched junction bases numbered 5, after V lost 1 base and J lost 0 bases. The CDR3 is 17 residues long. The CDR3 loop reads CAWSASGGTLAKNIQYF. The CDR3 DNA sequence: TGTGCCTGGAGTGCTAGCGGGGGGACCTTAGCCAAAAACATTCAGTACTTC. Complete variable domain (other parts from reference TRBV30 and TRBJ2-4): SQTIHQWPATLVQPVGSPLSLECTVEGTSNPNLYWYRQAAGRGLQLLFYSVGIGQISSEVPQNLSASRPQDRQFILSSKKLLLSDSGFYLCAWSASGGTLAKNIQYFGAGTRLSVL.

The rearrangement joins TRBV5-1 to TRBJ2-3; D perhaps matches TRBD2 (6 bases). CDR1 and CDR2 from the germline V gene are SGHRS and YFSETQ. The ends were cut back, 3 bases at V and 12 bases at J, with 11 bases in the middle. This CDR3 contains 11 residues. The CDR3, as DNA: TGCGCCAGCAGCTCGGGACTTACTCAGTATTTT. It translates to CASSSGLTQYF. Together with reference TRBV5-1 and TRBJ2-3, the CDR3 gives the full variable domain: KAGVTQTPRYLIKTRGQQVTLSCSPISGHRSVSWYQQTPGQGLQFLFEYFSETQRNKGNFPGRFSGRQFSNSRSEMNVSTLELGDSALYLCASSSGLTQYFGPGTRLTVL.

The chain links TRBV19 to TRBJ1-5, with 10 bases lining up with TRBD1. The junction had 5 bases not matched to a gene; V was cut back by 7 bases and J by 2 bases. CDR3 length: 15 residues. Germline CDR1 LNHDA, CDR2 SQIVND (reference sequence). For the CDR3, the DNA is TGTGCCAGTATATCGGGGACAGGGGGCAATCAGCCCCAGCATTTT. Residues: CASISGTGGNQPQHF.

The chain combines TRBV30 with TRBJ2-1; weak D call: TRBD1 (5 bases). Germline V gene data show CDR1 as GTSNPN and CDR2 as SVGIG (reference sequence). V was cut by 3 bases and J by 10 bases, with 10 bases left in between. The CDR3 extends over 11 amino acids. Here the CDR3 reads CAWRGLDEQFF. As DNA, the CDR3 is TGTGCCTGGAGGGGGCTAGACGAGCAGTTCTTC.

V and J are TRBV5-8 and TRBJ2-3; 7 bases line up with TRBD1. This CDR3 contains 18 residues. The germline V gene has CDR1 SGHTS and CDR2 YDEGEE. The trim removed 4 bases at V and 1 base at J, leaving 15 bases unmatched. CDR3 nucleotides: TGTGCCAGCAGCAGAAACCCGAGACAGGGAATGGGCACAGATACGCAGTATTTT. This gives the protein CASSRNPRQGMGTDTQYF.

The rearrangement uses TRBV6-4 and TRBJ2-2, with a possible D match to TRBD2 (6 bases). Germline V gene sequence: CDR1 MRHNA, CDR2 SNTAGT. The CDR3 extends over 14 amino acids. The V end was cut by 3 bases, the J end by 4 bases, with 9 bases between. In DNA, the CDR3 is TGTGCCAGCAGTGAATCTAGCGTCACCGGGGAGCTGTTTTTT. Amino acids: CASSESSVTGELFF.

The genes are TRBV5-1 and TRBJ2-7; 11 bases match TRBD1. The CDR3 totals 13 residues. The V and J ends lost 7 bases and 2 bases, in that order; junction bases with no gene match: 2. In germline, CDR1 is SGHRS, CDR2 YFSETQ. This chain's CDR3 is CASRGQGAYEQYF. CDR3 sequence (DNA): TGCGCCAGCCGGGGACAGGGGGCCTACGAGCAGTACTTC.

V gene TRBV28 combines with J gene TRBJ1-6, with a tentative D call TRBD1 (6 bases). V was pared by 3 bases and J by 8 bases, with 11 bases between. This CDR3 spans 14 amino acids. The germline V gene has CDR1 MDHEN and CDR2 SYDVKM. In DNA form, the CDR3 reads TGTGCCAGCAGTTTTCAGGGGAGTCATTCACCCCTCCACTTT. Amino acid sequence: CASSFQGSHSPLHF.

The chain uses TRBV15 and TRBJ2-2; maybe TRBD1 (5 bases). Germline V CDR1 and CDR2: LNHNV, YYDKDF (reference sequence). V was pared by 1 base and J by 6 bases, with 15 bases between. The CDR3 spans 16 residues. CDR3 loop: CATSRVRGLGPGELFF. In nucleotides, the CDR3 is TGTGCCACCAGCAGAGTAAGAGGCCTGGGGCCCGGGGAGCTGTTTTTT.